This TCR beta chain originates from a study of sequential checkpoint blockade in melanoma. This table comes from immunoSEQ multiplex PCR, and its TCRdb copy is limited to in-frame clones, with some not included. The profile shows under 20,000 clones, around 83% of them singletons. CDR1 SGHRS and CDR2 YFSETQ come from the germline V gene. J lost 3 bases, V lost 1 base, and 6 bases had no gene match. This CDR3 region has 17 residues. Described treatment: randomized to nivolumab then ipilimumab (arm A) or the reverse (arm B). This specimen was CD8+ T cells sorted from blood (inferred from file names), taken from a patient given nivolumab and ipilimumab in sequence. This TCR was recovered from a human donor with melanoma. V is TRBV5-1 and J is TRBJ2-7; 14 positions match TRBD2. As DNA, the CDR3 is TGCGCCAGCAGCTTGACTGGGACTAGCGGGAGTATCTACGAGCAGTACTTC. Protein sequence: CASSLTGTSGSIYEQYF. The variable domain in full, with the rest retrieved from reference TRBV5-1 and TRBJ2-7, is KAGVTQTPRYLIKTRGQQVTLSCSPISGHRSVSWYQQTPGQGLQFLFEYFSETQRNKGNFPGRFSGRQFSNSRSEMNVSTLELGDSALYLCASSLTGTSGSIYEQYFGPGTRLTVT.